The TCR beta chain under discussion was sequenced for a study of T cells after yellow fever vaccination. Findings and caveats of the study: Weaker, the secondary response peaked sooner, at day 5 versus 15. Re-detected after boosting: most primary clones, approximately 97% of CD4 and over 80% of CD8.

TCRdb called the 5' RACE reads again in MiXCR, with one record for every CDR3 protein. The sample carries over 110,000 distinct CDR3 sequences, about 7.7% recorded once. The CDR3 sequence is 16 residues long. The germline V and J ends were trimmed by 7 bases and 1 base, with 18 bases remaining between them. CDR1 and CDR2 (germline): SNHLY, FYNNEI. This clonotype has at least ten counts. Its antigen is unknown. This rearrangement joins TRBV2 to TRBJ2-3; no clear D. Here the sequenced sample was CD4+ T cells sorted from PBMCs, taken 5 days after the yellow fever booster vaccination. The receptor was derived from a man aged 25-45 years who received the YFV17D yellow fever vaccine. CDR3 DNA sequence: TGTGCCAGCACTCCGGGTCCGGGCGCCCGCACAGATACGCAGTATTTT. As protein: CASTPGPGARTDTQYF.